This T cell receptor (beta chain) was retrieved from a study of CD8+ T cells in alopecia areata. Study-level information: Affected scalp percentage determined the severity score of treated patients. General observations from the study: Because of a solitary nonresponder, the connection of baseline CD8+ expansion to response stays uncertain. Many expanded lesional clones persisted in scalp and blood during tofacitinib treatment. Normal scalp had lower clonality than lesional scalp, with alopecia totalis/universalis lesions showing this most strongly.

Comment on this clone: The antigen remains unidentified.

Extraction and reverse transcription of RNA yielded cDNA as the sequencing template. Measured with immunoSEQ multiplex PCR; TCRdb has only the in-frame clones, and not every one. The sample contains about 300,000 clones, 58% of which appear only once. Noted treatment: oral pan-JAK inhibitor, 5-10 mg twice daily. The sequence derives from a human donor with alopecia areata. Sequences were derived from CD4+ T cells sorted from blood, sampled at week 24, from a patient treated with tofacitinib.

In DNA, the CDR3 is TGTGCCTGGAGTAGGTCTAGCGATCAATTGGTCAATGAGCAGTTCTTC. Translation gives CAWSRSSDQLVNEQFF. The gene calls are TRBV30 and TRBJ2-1; D perhaps matches TRBD2 (6 bases). From germline, CDR1 is GTSNPN and CDR2 SVGIG (reference sequence). The CDR3 contains 16 residues. V was trimmed by 2 bases and J by 6 bases, leaving 20 bases between them.